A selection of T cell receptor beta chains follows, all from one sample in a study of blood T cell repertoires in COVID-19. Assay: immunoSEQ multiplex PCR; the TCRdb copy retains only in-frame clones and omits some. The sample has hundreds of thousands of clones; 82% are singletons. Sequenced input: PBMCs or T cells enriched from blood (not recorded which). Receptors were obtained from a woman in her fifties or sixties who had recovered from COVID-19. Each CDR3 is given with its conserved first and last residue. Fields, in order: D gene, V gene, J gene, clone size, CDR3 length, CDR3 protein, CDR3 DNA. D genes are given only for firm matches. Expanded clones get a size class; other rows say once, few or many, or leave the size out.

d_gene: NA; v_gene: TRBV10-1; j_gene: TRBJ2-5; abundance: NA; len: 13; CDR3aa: CASSKTGQETQYF; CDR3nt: TGCGCCAGCAGTAAGACAGGACAAGAGACCCAGTACTTC
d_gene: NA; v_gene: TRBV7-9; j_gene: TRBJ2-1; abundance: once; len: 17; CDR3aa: CASSLNVGESSYNEQFF; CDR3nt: TGTGCCAGCAGTTTAAACGTAGGGGAAAGCTCCTACAATGAGCAGTTCTTC
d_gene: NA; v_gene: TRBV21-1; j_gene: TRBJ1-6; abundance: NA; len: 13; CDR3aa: CASNTGVGSPLHF; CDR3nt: TGTGCCAGCAACACAGGGGTAGGTTCACCCCTCCACTTT
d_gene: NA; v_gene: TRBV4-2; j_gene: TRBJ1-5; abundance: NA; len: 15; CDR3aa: CASSATRGSNQPQHF; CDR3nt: TGTGCCAGCAGCGCAACGCGGGGTAGCAATCAGCCCCAGCATTTT
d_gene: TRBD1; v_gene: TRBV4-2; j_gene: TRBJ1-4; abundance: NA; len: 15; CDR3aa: CASSPQAGGREKLFF; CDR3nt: TGTGCCAGCAGCCCTCAGGCAGGGGGCCGCGAAAAACTGTTTTTT
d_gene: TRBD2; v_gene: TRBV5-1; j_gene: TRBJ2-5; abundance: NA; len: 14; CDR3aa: CASSAGLAGEAQYF; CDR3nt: TGCGCCAGCAGCGCGGGACTAGCGGGAGAGGCCCAGTACTTC
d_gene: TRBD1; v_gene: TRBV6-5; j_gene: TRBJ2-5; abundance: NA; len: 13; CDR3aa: CASSTTGVKTQYF; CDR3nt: TGTGCCAGCAGCACGACAGGGGTTAAGACCCAGTACTTC
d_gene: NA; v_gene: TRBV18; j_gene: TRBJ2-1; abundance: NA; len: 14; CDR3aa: CASSPPGAFDEQFF; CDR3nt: TGTGCCAGCTCACCACCGGGGGCCTTCGATGAGCAGTTCTTC
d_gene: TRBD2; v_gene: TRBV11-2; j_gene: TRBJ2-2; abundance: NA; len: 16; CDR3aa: CASSFGDGLDTGELFF; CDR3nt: TGTGCCAGCAGCTTCGGCGACGGACTAGATACCGGGGAGCTGTTTTTT
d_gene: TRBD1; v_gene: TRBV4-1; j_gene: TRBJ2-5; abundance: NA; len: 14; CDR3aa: CASSVQGQQETQYF; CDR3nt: TGCGCCAGCAGCGTGCAGGGACAGCAAGAGACCCAGTACTTC
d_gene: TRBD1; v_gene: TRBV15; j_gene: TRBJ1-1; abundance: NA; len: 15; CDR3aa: CATSRWTGVLTEAFF; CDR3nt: TGTGCCACCAGCAGGTGGACAGGGGTCCTCACTGAAGCTTTCTTT
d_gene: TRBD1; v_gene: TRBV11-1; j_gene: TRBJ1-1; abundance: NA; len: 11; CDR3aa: CASSRDRVSFF; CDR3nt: TGTGCCAGCAGCCGGGACAGGGTGTCTTTCTTT
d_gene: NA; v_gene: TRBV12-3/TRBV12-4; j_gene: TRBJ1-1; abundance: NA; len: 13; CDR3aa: CAIKNGQNTEAFF; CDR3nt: TGTGCCATTAAGAATGGCCAGAACACTGAAGCTTTCTTT
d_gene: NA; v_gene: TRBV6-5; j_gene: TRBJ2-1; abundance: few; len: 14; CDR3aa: CASSRGSSYNEQFF; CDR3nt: TGTGCCAGCAGCCGCGGCAGCTCCTACAATGAGCAGTTCTTC
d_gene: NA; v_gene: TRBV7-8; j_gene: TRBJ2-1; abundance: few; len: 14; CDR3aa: CASGTWTEDNEQFF; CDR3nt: TGTGCCAGCGGAACATGGACTGAGGACAATGAGCAGTTCTTC
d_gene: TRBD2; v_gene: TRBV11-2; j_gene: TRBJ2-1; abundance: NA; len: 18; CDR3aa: CASSRWGQVAGGSNEQFF; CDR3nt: TGTGCCAGCAGCCGGTGGGGTCAAGTAGCGGGAGGGTCCAATGAGCAGTTCTTC
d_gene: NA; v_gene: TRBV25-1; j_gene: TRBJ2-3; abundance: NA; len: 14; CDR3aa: CASSDLGAGDTQYF; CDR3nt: TGTGCCAGCAGTGATTTAGGGGCCGGAGATACGCAGTATTTT
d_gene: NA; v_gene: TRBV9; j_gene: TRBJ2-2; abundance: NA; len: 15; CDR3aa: CASSETAVVTGELFF; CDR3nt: TGTGCCAGCAGCGAGACGGCGGTGGTCACCGGGGAGCTGTTTTTT
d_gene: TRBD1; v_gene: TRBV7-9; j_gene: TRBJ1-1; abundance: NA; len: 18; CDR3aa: CASSLVRTDSGQVAEAFF; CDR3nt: TGTGCCAGCAGCTTAGTTCGGACGGACTCGGGACAGGTGGCTGAAGCTTTCTTT
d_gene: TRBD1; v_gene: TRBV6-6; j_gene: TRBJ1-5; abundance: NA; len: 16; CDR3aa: CASISETGEVDQPQHF; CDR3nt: TGTGCCAGCATTTCTGAGACAGGGGAGGTTGATCAGCCCCAGCATTTT
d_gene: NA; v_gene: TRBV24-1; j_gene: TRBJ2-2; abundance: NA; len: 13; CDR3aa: CATSQGSTGELFF; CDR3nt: TGTGCCACCAGTCAGGGATCCACCGGGGAGCTGTTTTTT
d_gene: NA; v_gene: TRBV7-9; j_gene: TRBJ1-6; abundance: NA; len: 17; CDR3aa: CASSNTDQGDHNSPLHF; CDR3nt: TGTGCCAGCAGTAATACGGACCAGGGTGATCATAATTCACCCCTCCACTTT
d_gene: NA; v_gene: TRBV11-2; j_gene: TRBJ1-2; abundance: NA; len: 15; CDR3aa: CASSLDYDRRYGYTF; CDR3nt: TGTGCCAGCAGCTTAGATTACGACAGGCGGTATGGCTACACCTTC
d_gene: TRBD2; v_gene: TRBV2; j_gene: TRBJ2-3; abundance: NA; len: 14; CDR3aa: CAGGLAGRTDTQYF; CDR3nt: TGTGCCGGAGGACTAGCGGGCCGCACAGATACGCAGTATTTT
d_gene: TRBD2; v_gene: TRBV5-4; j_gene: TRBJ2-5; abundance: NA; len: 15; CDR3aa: CASSATSGREETQYF; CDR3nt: TGTGCCAGCAGCGCGACTAGCGGGAGGGAAGAGACCCAGTACTTC
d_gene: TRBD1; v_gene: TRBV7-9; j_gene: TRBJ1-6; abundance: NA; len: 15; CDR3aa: CASSDRDRFNSPLHF; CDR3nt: TGTGCCAGCAGCGACCGGGACAGGTTTAATTCACCCCTCCACTTT
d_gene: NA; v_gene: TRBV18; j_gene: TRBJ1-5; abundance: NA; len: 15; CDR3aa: CASSPPVAAGEPQHF; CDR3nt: TGTGCCAGCTCACCCCCGGTAGCCGCGGGGGAGCCCCAGCATTTT
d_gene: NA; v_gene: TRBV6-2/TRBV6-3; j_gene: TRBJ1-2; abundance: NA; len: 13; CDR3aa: CASSSRRGYGYTF; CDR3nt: TGTGCCAGCAGTTCGCGCAGGGGATATGGCTACACCTTC
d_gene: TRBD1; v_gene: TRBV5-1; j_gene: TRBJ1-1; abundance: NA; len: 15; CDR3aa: CASSLGQGGITEAFF; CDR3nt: TGCGCCAGCAGCTTAGGACAGGGGGGAATCACTGAAGCTTTCTTT
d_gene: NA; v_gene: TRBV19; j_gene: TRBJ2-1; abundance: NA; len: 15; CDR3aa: CASSRDFAGPNEQFF; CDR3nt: TGTGCCAGTAGTAGGGACTTCGCAGGACCTAATGAGCAGTTCTTC
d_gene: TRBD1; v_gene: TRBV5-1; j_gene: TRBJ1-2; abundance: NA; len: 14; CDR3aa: CASSSDRGRNGYTF; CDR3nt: TGCGCCAGCAGTTCGGACAGGGGGCGGAATGGCTACACCTTC
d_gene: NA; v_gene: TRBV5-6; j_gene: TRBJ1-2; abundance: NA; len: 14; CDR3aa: CASRWGELGYGYTF; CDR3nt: TGTGCCAGCAGATGGGGGGAGCTAGGCTATGGCTACACCTTC
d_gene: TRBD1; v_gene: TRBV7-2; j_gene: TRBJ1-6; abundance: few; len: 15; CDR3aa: CASRPAGTGGLPLHF; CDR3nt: TGTGCCAGCAGACCAGCCGGGACAGGGGGACTACCCCTCCACTTT
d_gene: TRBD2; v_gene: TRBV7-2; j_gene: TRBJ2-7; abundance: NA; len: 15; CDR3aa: CASSWGLAGGYEQYF; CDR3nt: TGTGCCAGCAGCTGGGGACTAGCGGGGGGCTACGAGCAGTACTTC
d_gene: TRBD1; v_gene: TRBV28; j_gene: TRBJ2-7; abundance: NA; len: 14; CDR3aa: CASSRGQGSYEQYF; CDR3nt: TGTGCCAGCAGCAGGGGACAGGGATCCTACGAGCAGTACTTC
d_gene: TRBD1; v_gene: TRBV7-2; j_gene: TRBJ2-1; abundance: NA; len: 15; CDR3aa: CASSIDRGIHNEQFF; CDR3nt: TGTGCCAGCAGCATCGACAGGGGGATTCACAATGAGCAGTTCTTC
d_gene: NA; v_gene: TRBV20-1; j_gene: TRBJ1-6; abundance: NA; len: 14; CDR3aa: CSASAEGYNSPLHF; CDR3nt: TGCAGTGCTAGTGCGGAGGGCTATAATTCACCCCTCCACTTT
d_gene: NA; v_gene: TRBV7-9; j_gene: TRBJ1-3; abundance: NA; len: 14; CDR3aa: CASSFRGPGNTIYF; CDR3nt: TGTGCCAGCAGCTTCAGGGGACCTGGAAACACCATATATTTT
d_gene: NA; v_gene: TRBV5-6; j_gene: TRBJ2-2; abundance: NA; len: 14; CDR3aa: CASSLNRFTGELFF; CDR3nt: TGTGCCAGCAGCTTGAACAGGTTTACCGGGGAGCTGTTTTTT
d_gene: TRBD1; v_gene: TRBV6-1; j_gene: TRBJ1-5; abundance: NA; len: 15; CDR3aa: CASSEVQGLNQPQHF; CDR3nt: TGTGCCAGCAGTGAAGTACAGGGGCTTAATCAGCCCCAGCATTTT
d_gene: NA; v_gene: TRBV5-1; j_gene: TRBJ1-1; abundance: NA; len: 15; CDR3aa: CASTHGGYVNTEAFF; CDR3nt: TGCGCCAGCACCCACGGGGGGTATGTGAACACTGAAGCTTTCTTT
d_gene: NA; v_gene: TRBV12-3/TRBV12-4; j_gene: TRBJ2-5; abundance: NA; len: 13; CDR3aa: CASSLAGAETQYF; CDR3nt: TGTGCCAGCAGTTTAGCGGGGGCGGAGACCCAGTACTTC
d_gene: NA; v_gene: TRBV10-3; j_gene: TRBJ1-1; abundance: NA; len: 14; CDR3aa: CAISPDSQNTEAFF; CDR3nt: TGTGCCATCAGTCCAGACAGTCAGAACACTGAAGCTTTCTTT
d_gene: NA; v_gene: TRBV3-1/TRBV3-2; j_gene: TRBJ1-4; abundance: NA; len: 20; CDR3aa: CASSHLRGDRAIPTNEKLFF; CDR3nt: TGTGCCAGCAGCCACCTCCGGGGGGACCGTGCAATCCCAACTAATGAAAAACTGTTTTTT
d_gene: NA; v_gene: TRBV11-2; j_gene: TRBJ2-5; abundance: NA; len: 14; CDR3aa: CASSLTGVQETQYF; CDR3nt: TGTGCCAGCAGCCTTACAGGAGTCCAAGAGACCCAGTACTTC
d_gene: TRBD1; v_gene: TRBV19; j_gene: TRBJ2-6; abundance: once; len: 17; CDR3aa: CASSTRQGRSGANVLTF; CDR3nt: TGTGCCAGTAGTACGCGACAGGGTCGCTCTGGGGCCAACGTCCTGACTTTC
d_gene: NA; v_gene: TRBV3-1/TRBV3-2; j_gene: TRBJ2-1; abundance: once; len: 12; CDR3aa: CASSGASDEQFF; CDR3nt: TGTGCCAGCAGCGGAGCGAGCGATGAGCAGTTCTTC
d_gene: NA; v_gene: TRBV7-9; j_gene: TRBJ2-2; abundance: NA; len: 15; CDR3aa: CASTQGRQNTGELFF; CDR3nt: TGTGCCAGCACTCAGGGTAGGCAGAACACCGGGGAGCTGTTTTTT
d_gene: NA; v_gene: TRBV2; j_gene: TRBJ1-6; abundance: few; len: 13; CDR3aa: CASSEDGNSPLHF; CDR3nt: TGTGCCAGCAGTGAAGACGGTAATTCACCCCTCCACTTT
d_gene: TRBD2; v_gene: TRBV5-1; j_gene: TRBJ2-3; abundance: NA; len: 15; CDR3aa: CASSLGTSGKDTQYF; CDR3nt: TGCGCCAGCAGCTTGGGGACTAGCGGGAAAGATACGCAGTATTTT